This TCR beta chain was sequenced during a study of beta chain features in type 1 diabetes. A word on this clone: Its antigen is currently unknown.

Regarding the study as a whole: When Type 1 diabetes patients were examined, their TCRB CDR3s proved moderately but significantly shorter in all four CD4+ subsets.

The isolated RNA, all of it, was reverse transcribed, so expressed TCRB transcripts were what got sequenced. Only in-frame clones appear in the TCRdb table, and some are missing; sequencing was by immunoSEQ multiplex PCR. The profile shows roughly 730,000 clones, under 15% of them singletons. The specimen was naive CD4+ T cells from blood. This sequence originates from a man aged 18 to 30 with type 1 diabetes.

For the CDR3, the DNA is TGTGCCTGGAGCCACCTTGCTAATCTGTACGAGCAGTACTTC. It translates to CAWSHLANLYEQYF. The V gene is TRBV30, the J gene TRBJ2-7, with D hard to call. The V end was cut by 3 bases, the J end by 4 bases, with 16 bases between. This CDR3 spans 14 amino acids. The germline V gene encodes CDR1 GTSNPN and CDR2 SVGIG (reference sequence). The variable domain in full, completed from reference TRBV30 and TRBJ2-7, reads SQTIHQWPATLVQPVGSPLSLECTVEGTSNPNLYWYRQAAGRGLQLLFYSVGIGQISSEVPQNLSASRPQDRQFILSSKKLLLSDSGFYLCAWSHLANLYEQYFGPGTRLTVT.